Listed below are T cell receptor beta chains from one sample, sequenced in a study of OX40 agonist ivuxolimab in advanced cancers. Libraries were prepared by immunoSEQ multiplex PCR; TCRdb keeps only in-frame clonotypes and omits some of them. Of about 22,000 clones listed, approximately 84% are singletons. Specimen: CD4+ or CD8+ T cells sorted from blood, collected in a trial of the OX40 agonist ivuxolimab. Receptors originate from an adult with an advanced solid tumor such as melanoma, head and neck, liver or kidney cancer. Each CDR3 is given with its conserved first and last residue. The order of the fields is J gene, clone size, D gene, V gene, CDR3 protein. D genes are given only for firm matches. Rows may omit the clone size; those that give it use once, few, many or a size class.

TRBJ1-2 once - TRBV7-2 CASSLDDVLGGYTF
TRBJ2-3 - - TRBV7-2 CASSLGLVSDTQYF
TRBJ1-4 - - TRBV5-1 CASSLIPAGPNEKLFF
TRBJ2-6 - - TRBV5-4 CASSLSTTGANVLTF
TRBJ2-3 - - TRBV6-4 CASSDRVTDTQYF
TRBJ1-1 once - TRBV19 CASSTGTANTEAFF
TRBJ2-2 - TRBD1 TRBV6-4 CASSPGTGAGELFF
TRBJ2-1 - TRBD1 TRBV7-3 CASSLGTGGIDEQFF
TRBJ1-5 - - TRBV5-7 CASSGDGGRDQPQHF
TRBJ2-3 few - TRBV18 CASSPVIRGGTPGSDTQYF
TRBJ1-2 - - TRBV23-1 CASSQSCSQIYGYTF
TRBJ1-2 once - TRBV28 CASSPVSLRYTF
TRBJ2-7 - TRBD2 TRBV19 CASSSTGGAYEQYF
TRBJ1-4 - - TRBV5-4 CASSLDGAYTTNEKLFF
TRBJ2-7 - TRBD1 TRBV9 CASSVSGQGVYEQYF
TRBJ1-5 - TRBD1 TRBV7-9 CASSHIGGDRGNQPQHF
TRBJ2-5 - - TRBV10-1 CASSDVWQETQYF
TRBJ1-1 once TRBD1 TRBV29-1 CSVEDDLKAVEGQGNLNTEAFF
TRBJ2-3 - - TRBV5-1 CASSLGWGYTADTQYF
TRBJ2-7 - TRBD1 TRBV19 CASSTGTGAYEQYF
TRBJ1-2 - TRBD1 TRBV11-2 CASSTQPGQGTTNYGYTF
TRBJ2-1 - - TRBV27 CASSLTGWDEQFF
TRBJ2-5 - - TRBV7-2 CASSLNPRETQYF
TRBJ1-4 - - TRBV15 CATSTHPRTNEKLFF
TRBJ2-1 - TRBD2 TRBV13 CASSSTGAERGAPYDEQFF
TRBJ2-3 - - TRBV25-1 CASSEYQYTLDTQYF
TRBJ1-2 - TRBD1 TRBV11-2 CASSLQQGSYGYTF
TRBJ2-2 - TRBD2 TRBV9 CASSVDPAGGQAGELFF
TRBJ2-5 once - TRBV7-2 CASSFDRHQETQYF
TRBJ2-4 once TRBD1 TRBV19 CASSPRDRENIQYF
TRBJ2-3 - - TRBV21-1 CASSKVRPIFKDTQYF
TRBJ2-3 - - TRBV7-3 CASSLTGFSTDTQYF
TRBJ1-4 - - TRBV7-9 CASSYPREKGGEKLFF
TRBJ2-3 few - TRBV11-2 CASSQKWGSTDTQYF
TRBJ2-7 - TRBD2 TRBV9 CASSVGGTSGHEQYF
TRBJ1-6 - TRBD1 TRBV19 CASSAGTVHSPLHF
TRBJ2-7 - - TRBV5-6 CASSLRDLLYEQYF
TRBJ1-4 many - TRBV7-9 CASSSNSAATNEKLFF
TRBJ1-2 - - TRBV28 CASSLSGPGDTF
TRBJ2-7 - - TRBV4-3 CASSLSDTYEQYF
TRBJ1-2 - - TRBV28 CASRNTGAYTF
TRBJ1-5 - - TRBV28 CASAWGAQPYQPQHF
TRBJ1-1 - - TRBV5-3 CASSLGPGGITEAFF
TRBJ2-2 - - TRBV6-1 CASSEARLNRGELFF
TRBJ2-1 - - TRBV9 CASSGEGLTPQRYNEQFF